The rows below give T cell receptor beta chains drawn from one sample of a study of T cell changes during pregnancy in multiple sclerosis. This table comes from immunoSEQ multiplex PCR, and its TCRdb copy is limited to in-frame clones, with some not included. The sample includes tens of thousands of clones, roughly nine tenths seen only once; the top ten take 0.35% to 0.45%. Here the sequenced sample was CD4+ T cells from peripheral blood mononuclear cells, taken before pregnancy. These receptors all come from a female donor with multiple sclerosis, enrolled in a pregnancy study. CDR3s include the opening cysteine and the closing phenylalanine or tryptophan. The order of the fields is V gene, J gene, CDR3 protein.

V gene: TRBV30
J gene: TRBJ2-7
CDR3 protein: CAWSVGTGGDEQYF

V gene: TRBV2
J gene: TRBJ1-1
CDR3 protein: CASGQGLVTEAFF

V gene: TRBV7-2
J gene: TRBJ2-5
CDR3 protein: CASSLGTSGSWETQYF

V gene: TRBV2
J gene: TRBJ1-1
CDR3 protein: CASIRGTGNPEAFF

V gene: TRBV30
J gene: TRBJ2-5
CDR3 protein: CAWRSGLRETQYF

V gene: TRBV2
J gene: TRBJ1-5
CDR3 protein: CASSESSWGQPQHF

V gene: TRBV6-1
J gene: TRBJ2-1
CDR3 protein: CASSEWEGSYNEQFF

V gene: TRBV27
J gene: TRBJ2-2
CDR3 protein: CASRRRTSGSIGELFF

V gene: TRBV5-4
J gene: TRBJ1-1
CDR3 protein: CASSLAAGGLTEAFF

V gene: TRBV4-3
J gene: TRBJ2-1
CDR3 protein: CASSQDLRTSGYNEQFF

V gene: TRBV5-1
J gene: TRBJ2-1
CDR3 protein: CASSLAQKTYNEQFF

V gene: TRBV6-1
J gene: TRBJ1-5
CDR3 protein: CASSEVGPFNQPQHF